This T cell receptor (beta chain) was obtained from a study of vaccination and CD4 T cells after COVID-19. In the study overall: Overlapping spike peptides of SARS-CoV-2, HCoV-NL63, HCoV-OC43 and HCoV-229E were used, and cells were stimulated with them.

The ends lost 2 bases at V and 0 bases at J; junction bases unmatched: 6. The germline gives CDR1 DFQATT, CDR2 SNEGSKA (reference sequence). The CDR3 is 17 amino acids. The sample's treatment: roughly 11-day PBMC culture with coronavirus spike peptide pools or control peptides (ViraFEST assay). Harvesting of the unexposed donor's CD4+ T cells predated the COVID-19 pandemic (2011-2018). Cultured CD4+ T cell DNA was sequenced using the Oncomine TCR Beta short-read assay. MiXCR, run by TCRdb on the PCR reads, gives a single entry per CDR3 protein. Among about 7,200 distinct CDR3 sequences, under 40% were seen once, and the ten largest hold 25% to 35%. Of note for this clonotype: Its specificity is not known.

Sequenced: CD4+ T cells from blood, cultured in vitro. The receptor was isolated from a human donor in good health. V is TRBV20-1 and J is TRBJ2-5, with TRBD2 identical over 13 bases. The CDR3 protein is CSARSWGTSGDQETQYF. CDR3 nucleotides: TGCAGTGCTAGATCTTGGGGGACTAGCGGGGACCAAGAGACCCAGTACTTC.